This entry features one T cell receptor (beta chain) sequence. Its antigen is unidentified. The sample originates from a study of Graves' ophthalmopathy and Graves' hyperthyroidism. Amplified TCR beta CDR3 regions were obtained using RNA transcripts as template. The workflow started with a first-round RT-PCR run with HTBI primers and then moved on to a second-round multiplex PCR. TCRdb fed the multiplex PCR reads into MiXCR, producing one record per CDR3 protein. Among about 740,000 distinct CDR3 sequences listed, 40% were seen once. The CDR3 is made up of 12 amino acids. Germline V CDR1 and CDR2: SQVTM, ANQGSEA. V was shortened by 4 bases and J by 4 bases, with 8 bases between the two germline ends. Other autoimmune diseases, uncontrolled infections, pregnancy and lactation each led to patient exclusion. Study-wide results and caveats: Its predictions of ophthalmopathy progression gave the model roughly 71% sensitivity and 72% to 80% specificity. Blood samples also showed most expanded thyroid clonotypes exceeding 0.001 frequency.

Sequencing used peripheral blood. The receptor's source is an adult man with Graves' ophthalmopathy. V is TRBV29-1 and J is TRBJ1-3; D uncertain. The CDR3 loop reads CSVGLAGNTIYF. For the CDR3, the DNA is TGCAGCGTTGGACTAGCGGGAAACACCATATATTTT.